Presented here are 31 T cell receptor beta chains from one specimen sequenced in a study of T cells in Graves' hyperthyroidism and ophthalmopathy. The CDR3 regions of TCR beta were amplified from RNA transcripts. An initial round of RT-PCR targeting the TCR CDR3 relied on the HTBI primer set. TCRdb called the multiplex PCR reads again in MiXCR, with one record for every CDR3 protein. The data hold about 380,000 distinct CDR3 sequences, with approximately 12% observed a single time. The sample was blood. Every receptor here comes from a man younger than 45 with Graves' hyperthyroidism that later progressed to Graves' ophthalmopathy.

This clonotype was observed at least ten times. The V and J genes are TRBV11-3 and TRBJ1-1, with 7 bases lining up with TRBD1. Germline V gene data show CDR1 as SGHNT and CDR2 as YENEEA. The CDR3 has 15 residues. Trimming at V came to 5 bases and at J to 4 bases, leaving 10 bases not matched to a gene. This chain's CDR3 is CASSTRQGEGTEAFF. The DNA for the CDR3 is TGTGCCAGCAGCACCCGACAGGGTGAGGGCACTGAAGCTTTCTTT. The complete variable domain, with remaining parts taken from reference TRBV11-3 and TRBJ1-1, reads EAGVVQSPRYKIIEKKQPVAFWCNPISGHNTLYWYLQNLGQGPELLIRYENEEAVDDSQLPKDRFSAERLKGVDSTLKIQPAELGDSAVYLCASSTRQGEGTEAFFGQGTRLTVV.

A note on this clonotype: An end of the junction differs from the germline gene, which may be a read error. V usage is TRBV18 and J usage is TRBJ2-3; 9 bases align to TRBD1. Per the germline V gene, CDR1 is KGHSH and CDR2 is LQKENI. This CDR3 contains 16 residues. The CDR3 loop is CAISPGQGRSTDTQYF. The CDR3, as DNA: TGTGCCATCTCACCTGGACAGGGGCGCAGTACAGATACGCAGTATTTT. Full variable domain (missing parts from reference TRBV18 and TRBJ2-3): NAGVMQNPRHLVRRRGQEARLRCSPMKGHSHVYWYRQLPEEGLKFMVYLQKENIIDESGMPKERFSAEFPKEGPSILRIQQVVRGDSAAYFCAISPGQGRSTDTQYFGPGTRLTVL.

The rearrangement uses TRBV7-2 and TRBJ2-2; 11 nucleotides align to TRBD2. This CDR3 region has 15 residues. V dropped 8 bases and J dropped 5; count of bases not matched to a gene: 7. Germline V gene sequence: CDR1 SGHTA, CDR2 FQGNSA. CDR3 amino acids: CASGYTSGGTGELFF. CDR3 coding DNA: TGTGCCAGCGGCTATACTAGCGGGGGTACCGGGGAGCTGTTTTTT. Based on the CDR3 plus reference TRBV7-2 and TRBJ2-2, the full variable domain is GAGVSQSPSNKVTEKGKDVELRCDPISGHTALYWYRQSLGQGLEFLIYFQGNSAPDKSGLPSDRFSAERTGGSVSTLTIQRTQQEDSAVYLCASGYTSGGTGELFFGEGSRLTVL.

The rearrangement joins TRBV5-1 to TRBJ2-1; the match to TRBD2 covers 12 bases. The CDR3 totals 17 residues. Unmatched junction bases numbered 9, after V lost 3 bases and J lost 5 bases. CDR1 is SGHRS and CDR2 is YFSETQ in the germline V gene. The CDR3 DNA follows: TGCGCCAGCAGCTATGCCCCCACTAGCGGGGGGAACAATGAGCAGTTCTTC. This gives the protein CASSYAPTSGGNNEQFF. The full variable domain, rest sourced from reference TRBV5-1 and TRBJ2-1, is KAGVTQTPRYLIKTRGQQVTLSCSPISGHRSVSWYQQTPGQGLQFLFEYFSETQRNKGNFPGRFSGRQFSNSRSEMNVSTLELGDSALYLCASSYAPTSGGNNEQFFGPGTRLTVL.

This chain uses TRBV19 with TRBJ1-2; tentatively, D is TRBD1 (6 bases). CDR1 is LNHDA, CDR2 SQIVND, per germline (reference sequence). Trimming took 5 bases from V and 3 from J, leaving 16 bases between them. The CDR3 sequence is 15 residues long. The DNA for the CDR3 is TGTGCCAGTAGTCCCGCCGGAGGGGGGGACTATGGCTACACCTTC. It codes for CASSPAGGGDYGYTF.

This clonotype was counted only a few times. This rearrangement joins TRBV7-9 to TRBJ1-6; D is possibly TRBD1 (6 bases). Between the trimmed V and J ends, which lost 5 bases and 10 bases, there was a span of 21 bases. Germline V gene lookup returns CDR1 SEHNR and CDR2 FQNEAQ (reference sequence). The CDR3 has 16 amino acids. CDR3 residues: CASSARGAGAESPLHF. CDR3 nucleotide sequence: TGTGCCAGCAGCGCGCGCGGTGCGGGGGCTGAGTCACCCCTCCACTTT.

This chain links TRBV13 with TRBJ2-7, with D unresolved. Germline CDR1 is PRHDT and CDR2 is FYEKMQ (reference sequence). The CDR3 runs 12 residues. Trimming removed 5 bases from V and 4 bases from J, with 9 bases in between. CDR3 nucleotide sequence: TGTGCCAGCAGCAAAGAAGCGTACGAGCAGTACTTC. Its translation: CASSKEAYEQYF.

This clonotype was seen a few times. The chain is built from TRBV18 and TRBJ2-5, with D perhaps TRBD2 (5 bases). Germline loops: CDR1 KGHSH, CDR2 LQKENI. V was clipped by 1 base and J by 5 bases, with 14 bases between them. There are 15 residues in the CDR3. The CDR3: CASSPLGREGETQYF. As DNA, the CDR3 is TGTGCCAGCTCACCACTCGGACGGGAAGGGGAGACCCAGTACTTC.

This clonotype has a count of ten or more. The chain is built from TRBV20-1 and TRBJ2-5; the match to TRBD1 covers 9 bases. Trimming removed 6 bases from V and 5 bases from J; junction bases left unmatched: 10. This CDR3 is 14 amino acids long. Germline V gene lookup returns CDR1 DFQATT and CDR2 SNEGSKA (reference sequence). CDR3 loop: CSATWDRVSETQYF. CDR3 bases: TGCAGTGCAACTTGGGACAGGGTGTCCGAGACCCAGTACTTC.

This clonotype was detected many times. The chain combines TRBV6-1 with TRBJ1-4; no definite D call. CDR1 is MNHNS and CDR2 is SASEGT in the germline V gene. The V end lost 1 base, the J end lost 1 base, and 10 bases lay between the germline ends. The CDR3 runs 16 residues. CDR3 in amino acids: CASSEGSLKTNEKLFF. The CDR3 region has the DNA TGTGCCAGCAGTGAAGGCAGTCTTAAAACTAATGAAAAACTGTTTTTT.

This clonotype was seen more than once but under ten times. The chain recombines TRBV19 with TRBJ2-3; TRBD2 matches 8 bases. The CDR3 totals 15 residues. CDR1 and CDR2 from the germline V gene are LNHDA and SQIVND (reference sequence). V was pared by 6 bases and J by 4 bases, with 9 bases of the junction left unmatched. In DNA form, the CDR3 reads TGTGCCAGTAGGAATCGGGGGGGGGCACCAGATACGCAGTATTTT. Translation gives CASRNRGGAPDTQYF.

This clonotype was recorded at least ten times. The chain combines TRBV12-5 with TRBJ2-1; 11 bases align to TRBD1. Germline loops: CDR1 LGHNT, CDR2 FRNRAP. The CDR3 extends over 16 amino acids. The junction had 9 bases not matched to a gene; V was cut back by 1 base and J by 10 bases. This CDR3 reads CASGLGLGQGALEQFF. The DNA for the CDR3 is TGTGCTAGTGGTTTGGGCCTCGGACAGGGGGCGTTGGAGCAGTTCTTC.

This clonotype was detected only once. One base away lies a much larger clone, so this may be a sequencing read error. The CDR3 does not end in the conserved phenylalanine or tryptophan, so this is likely a read error. This rearrangement joins TRBV20-1 to TRBJ2-7, with 8 bases that match TRBD1. The CDR3 consists of 14 residues. Germline lookup yields CDR1 DFQATT and CDR2 SNEGSKA (reference sequence). J lost 2 bases, V lost 3 bases, and 6 bases had no gene match. The CDR3 DNA sequence: TGCAGTGCTAGGGACAGGGTAAAGGCCTACGAGCAGTACTCC. It codes for CSARDRVKAYEQYS.

This clonotype was recorded many times. The chain uses TRBV28 and TRBJ2-3; 7 nucleotides agree with TRBD2. This CDR3 comprises 14 residues. CDR1 and CDR2 (germline): MDHEN, SYDVKM. V was clipped by 4 bases and J by 9 bases; unmatched bases: 10. DNA of the CDR3: TGTGCCAGCAGTTCGTACGGGGGGTCTGGGACGCAGTATTTT. It yields the protein CASSSYGGSGTQYF.

This clonotype came up many times. The rearrangement joins TRBV5-1 to TRBJ1-4; D is ambiguous. CDR1 and CDR2 from the germline V gene are SGHRS and YFSETQ. Trimming removed 0 bases at V and 8 bases at J, with 14 bases between. The length of the CDR3 is 15 residues. The CDR3 spells CASSLDERIEEKLFF. Here the CDR3 DNA reads TGCGCCAGCAGCTTGGATGAAAGGATTGAAGAAAAACTGTTTTTT.

The chain has TRBV5-1 and TRBJ2-1, with TRBD1 matching 9 bases. Unmatched junction bases numbered 6, after V lost 7 bases and J lost 4 bases. This CDR3 is 14 amino acids long. Germline values: CDR1 SGHRS, CDR2 YFSETQ. In nucleotides, the CDR3 is TGCGCCAGCCGGGGACAGGGAGGATACAATGAGCAGTTCTTC. It specifies CASRGQGGYNEQFF.

This clonotype has ten or more counts. The chain is built from TRBV2 and TRBJ2-1; 8 bases line up with TRBD2. This CDR3 has 11 residues. From germline, CDR1 is SNHLY and CDR2 FYNNEI. CDR3 in DNA: TGTGTCACGGGGGGGCGTAATGAGCAGTTCTTC. Its translation: CVTGGRNEQFF.

This clonotype has just a few counts. This chain connects TRBV13 to TRBJ2-2; D remains ambiguous. Looked up from germline, CDR1 is PRHDT and CDR2 is FYEKMQ (reference sequence). Trimming shortened V by 2 bases and J by 4 bases, and 11 bases separated the two germline ends. This CDR3 comprises 15 residues. The CDR3 DNA follows: TGTGCCAGCAGCTTAAAAGAGGTGCGCACCGGGGAGCTGTTTTTT. It specifies CASSLKEVRTGELFF.

The chain links TRBV20-1 to TRBJ2-3, with TRBD2 matching 8 bases. Per germline, CDR1 DFQATT and CDR2 SNEGSKA (reference sequence). The CDR3 is 14 amino acids. Trimming took 6 bases from V and 3 from J; bases not matched to a gene: 8. The CDR3 bases are TGCAGTGCCACTCGGGGGGGCTCGACAGATACGCAGTATTTT. It specifies CSATRGGSTDTQYF.

This clonotype was detected many times. The chain is built from TRBV12-3 or TRBV12-4 and TRBJ1-5; 7 nucleotides agree with TRBD1. J gave up 6 bases and V 2 bases, and 7 bases lay outside the gene matches. The CDR3 length is 15 residues. In nucleotides, the CDR3 is TGTGCCAGCAGTTTACAGACAGGGTTTAGTCAGCCCCAGCATTTT. Translating gives CASSLQTGFSQPQHF.

There are a few counts of this clonotype. This chain joins TRBV6-1 and TRBJ1-2; D call uncertain. This CDR3 has 14 amino acids. Trimming cost V 0 bases and J 8 bases, with 13 bases left between them. Germline lookup yields CDR1 MNHNS and CDR2 SASEGT. CDR3: CASSEAIRTPGYTF. For the CDR3, the DNA is TGTGCCAGCAGTGAAGCGATCAGGACCCCGGGCTACACCTTC.

This clonotype was recorded at least ten times. The chain is built from TRBV12-3 or TRBV12-4 and TRBJ2-7; 9 nucleotides agree with TRBD1. The J segment lost 6 bases and the V segment lost 5 bases, leaving 8 bases of the junction unmatched. The CDR3 consists of 14 residues. In DNA, the CDR3 is TGTGCCAGCAGTATCAAACAGGGGGCCAGCGAGCAGTACTTC. This codes for CASSIKQGASEQYF.

Written as DNA, the CDR3 is TGTGCCAGCAGCCAAGAAACGAGCGGGGGGGCCCGGGAGCAGTTCTTC. This codes for CASSQETSGGAREQFF. The chain carries TRBV4-2 and TRBJ2-1; TRBD2 aligns across 10 bases. Germline-derived CDR1 and CDR2 are LGHNA and YNFKEQ. CDR3 length equals 16 residues. V lost 0 bases, J lost 10 bases, and 9 bases stayed unmatched.

V usage is TRBV20-1 and J usage is TRBJ2-7; D is uncertain. The CDR3 consists of 12 residues. Germline CDR1 is DFQATT and CDR2 is SNEGSKA (reference sequence). With 6 bases removed from V and 2 bases from J, the gap between germline ends came to 11 bases. The CDR3 protein is CSALNPPYEQYF. DNA of the CDR3: TGCAGTGCCCTTAACCCCCCCTACGAGCAGTACTTC.

The chain carries TRBV15 and TRBJ1-2, with D hard to call. CDR1 and CDR2 from the germline V gene are LNHNV and YYDKDF (reference sequence). This CDR3 region has 14 residues. Between the trimmed V and J ends, which lost 0 bases and 3 bases, there was a span of 8 bases. Written as DNA, the CDR3 is TGTGCCACCAGCAGAGATCTGGGAGACTATGGCTACACCTTC. Translating it yields CATSRDLGDYGYTF. Complete variable domain (other parts from reference TRBV15 and TRBJ1-2): DAMVIQNPRYQVTQFGKPVTLSCSQTLNHNVMYWYQQKSSQAPKLLFHYYDKDFNNEADTPDNFQSRRPNTSFCFLDIRSPGLGDTAMYLCATSRDLGDYGYTFGSGTRLTVV.

The V and J genes are TRBV30 and TRBJ1-5; 9 bases are shared with TRBD1. The V and J ends lost 6 bases and 4 bases, in that order; junction bases with no gene match: 10. The CDR3 has 15 residues. Germline V gene lookup returns CDR1 GTSNPN and CDR2 SVGIG (reference sequence). Written as DNA, the CDR3 is TGTGCCTGTCAACGGACAGGGGATATTAATCAGCCCCAGCATTTT. It translates to CACQRTGDINQPQHF.

This clonotype has just a few counts. V and J are TRBV6-1 and TRBJ2-1, with D unresolved. CDR1 is MNHNS, CDR2 SASEGT, per germline. The CDR3 is made up of 9 amino acids. Trimming stripped 8 bases from V and 10 bases from J, with 6 bases between. CDR3 bases: TGTGCCAGCGGCCTAGAGCAGTTCTTC. It codes for CASGLEQFF.

The chain uses TRBV5-1 and TRBJ1-1; a weak D match, TRBD1 (6 bases). CDR3 length: 15 amino acids. Trimming left V 1 base short and J 0 bases short, with 10 bases between. Germline V gives CDR1 SGHRS, CDR2 YFSETQ. This chain's CDR3 is CASSLRAGVNTEAFF. In DNA, the CDR3 is TGCGCCAGCAGCTTGAGGGCAGGGGTGAACACTGAAGCTTTCTTT.

The sample holds many counts of this clonotype. The chain couples TRBV2 to TRBJ2-1, with no clear D. Germline lookup yields CDR1 SNHLY and CDR2 FYNNEI. This CDR3 spans 13 amino acids. Deletions cut 7 bases from V and 6 bases from J, with 13 bases between. The CDR3: CASISAGSNEQFF. In DNA form, the CDR3 reads TGTGCCAGCATAAGCGCCGGCAGCAATGAGCAGTTCTTC. Supplemented by reference TRBV2 and TRBJ2-1, the full variable domain reads EPEVTQTPSHQVTQMGQEVILRCVPISNHLYFYWYRQILGQKVEFLVSFYNNEISEKSEIFDDQFSVERPDGSNFTLKIRSTKLEDSAMYFCASISAGSNEQFFGPGTRLTVL.

Only a few counts were recorded for this clonotype. This chain connects TRBV13 to TRBJ1-2, with D unclear. The V gene's germline CDR1 is PRHDT and CDR2 FYEKMQ (reference sequence). V was cut by 0 bases and J by 4 bases, with 12 bases left in between. This CDR3 has 15 residues. The DNA of the CDR3 is TGTGCCAGCAGCTTAGGCCGGGCCATTGGCTATGGCTACACCTTC. It is translated as CASSLGRAIGYGYTF.

The table lists this clonotype with a few counts. This chain links TRBV5-6 with TRBJ1-4, with a possible D match to TRBD1 (5 bases). V shed 4 bases and J shed 8 bases, with 15 bases lying between them. Germline loops: CDR1 SGHDT, CDR2 YYEEEE. The CDR3 covers 14 residues. CDR3 bases: TGTGCCAGCAGCGGCTCTATTCGGGGGGAAAAACTGTTTTTT. Protein sequence: CASSGSIRGEKLFF.